The clone carrying this TCR beta chain appeared a few times. Its antigen remains unknown. Treatment given: randomized to nivolumab then ipilimumab (arm A) or the reverse (arm B). No patient had prior DNA-damaging chemotherapy. The data originate from a study of sequential checkpoint blockade in melanoma. For the study at large: DNA from about a hundred pretreatment tumor samples underwent TCRβ immunosequencing.

The CDR3 covers 21 residues. J was trimmed by 1 base and V by 6 bases; bases with no gene match: 14. Looked up from germline, CDR1 is MDHEN and CDR2 is SYDVKM. Sequencing used immunoSEQ multiplex PCR; TCRdb keeps in-frame clones, though not all of them. This sample has some 5,100 clones, with around 28% found just once. Whole-study findings and limits: Patients with week-13 increases in T-cell fraction and clonality benefited about 30 times more often.

The chain combines TRBV28 with TRBJ2-2; 16 bases agree with TRBD2. This TCR derives from a human donor with melanoma. The starting material was tumor tissue (inferred from file names), obtained from a patient given nivolumab and ipilimumab in sequence. CDR3 protein: CASRPITGTSGRAMNTGELFF. The CDR3 DNA reads as TGTGCCAGCAGACCGATTACCGGGACTAGCGGGAGGGCCATGAACACCGGGGAGCTGTTTTTT. Complete variable domain (other parts from reference TRBV28 and TRBJ2-2): DVKVTQSSRYLVKRTGEKVFLECVQDMDHENMFWYRQDPGLGLRLIYFSYDVKMKEKGDIPEGYSVSREKKERFSLILESASTNQTSMYLCASRPITGTSGRAMNTGELFFGEGSRLTVL.